A selection of T cell receptor beta chains follows, all from one sample in a study of cytomegalovirus exposure and HLA in healthy donors. TCRdb's copy holds only in-frame clones and misses some; the assay was immunoSEQ multiplex PCR. The sample records 86,000 or so clones, 75% to 85% being singletons. The material sequenced was PBMCs. The receptors were gathered from a woman aged 40 to 50 in good health and CMV-seropositive. CDR3s include the opening cysteine and the closing phenylalanine or tryptophan. A D gene is named only where the DNA matches it firmly. Clone size appears in some rows only: once, few, many, or a class for an expanded clone.

>TRBV27|.|.|TRBJ2-3
CASREVADTQYF
TGTGCCAGCAGAGAGGTAGCAGATACGCAGTATTTT
>TRBV27|.|TRBD1|TRBJ2-7
CASSPTRDSAYEQYF
TGTGCCAGCAGCCCAACCCGGGACAGCGCTTACGAGCAGTACTTC
>TRBV9|.|TRBD2|TRBJ2-5
CASSVGGRGRPETQYF
TGTGCCAGCAGCGTGGGCGGGAGAGGACGGCCTGAGACCCAGTACTTC
>TRBV30|.|TRBD1|TRBJ1-6
CAWSVQDRGSPLHF
TGTGCCTGGAGTGTACAGGACAGGGGCTCACCCCTCCACTTT
>TRBV18|.|.|TRBJ2-7
CASSPQGSPYEQYF
TGTGCCAGCTCACCCCAGGGGTCGCCCTACGAGCAGTACTTC
>TRBV28|.|TRBD2|TRBJ2-1
CASSPRLSQREGLGEQFF
TGTGCCAGCAGCCCCAGGTTGTCGCAGCGGGAGGGCCTGGGCGAGCAGTTCTTC
>TRBV4-3|.|.|TRBJ1-1
CASSQDLENTEAFF
TGCGCCAGCAGCCAAGATCTAGAGAACACTGAAGCTTTCTTT
>TRBV7-7|.|TRBD1|TRBJ2-5
CASSPPTGETQYF
TGTGCTAGCAGCCCCCCGACAGGGGAGACCCAGTACTTC
>TRBV7-9|once|TRBD1|TRBJ2-2
CASSLAPTGAGELFF
TGTGCCAGCAGCTTAGCTCCGACAGGGGCCGGGGAGCTGTTTTTT
>TRBV7-2|once|TRBD1|TRBJ1-5
CASSPGGFPQPQHF
TGTGCCAGCAGCCCAGGGGGGTTTCCTCAGCCCCAGCATTTT
>TRBV4-3|few|.|TRBJ1-1
CASSQDLVQEAFF
TGCGCCAGCAGCCAAGACCTGGTCCAGGAAGCTTTCTTT
>TRBV5-1|.|TRBD1|TRBJ1-3
CASSLWDRGSGNTIYF
TGCGCCAGCAGCTTATGGGACAGGGGGTCTGGAAACACCATATATTTT
>TRBV7-9|.|.|TRBJ1-1
CASSLAGGETEAFF
TGTGCCAGCAGCTTAGCGGGTGGAGAAACTGAAGCTTTCTTT
>TRBV5-1|.|.|TRBJ1-2
CASSSLTNYGYTF
TGCGCCAGCAGCTCCCTAACTAACTATGGCTACACCTTC
>TRBV11-2|.|.|TRBJ1-1
CASSFTGPVSEAFF
TGTGCCAGCAGCTTCACAGGGCCGGTTTCTGAAGCTTTCTTT
>TRBV6-5|once|.|TRBJ2-7
CASRTSSAVLYF
TGTGCCAGCAGAACTTCCTCCGCGGTTCTGTACTTC
>TRBV19|.|.|TRBJ1-6
CASNGAGGSSYNSPLHF
TGTGCCAGTAACGGTGCTGGCGGAAGCTCCTATAATTCACCCCTCCACTTT
>TRBV9|.|.|TRBJ1-1
CASSDRPWGEVNTEAFF
TGTGCCAGCAGCGATCGTCCCTGGGGCGAGGTAAACACTGAAGCTTTCTTT
>TRBV27|.|.|TRBJ2-7
CASRLGLRRSYEQYF
TGTGCCAGCAGGCTAGGTTTACGGAGGTCCTACGAGCAGTACTTC
>TRBV19|.|.|TRBJ1-3
CASSPLDSSGNTIYF
TGTGCCAGTAGTCCCTTGGACAGCTCTGGAAACACCATATATTTT
>TRBV25-1|.|TRBD1|TRBJ1-1
CASSGTGLMNTEAFF
TGTGCCAGCAGCGGGACAGGACTCATGAACACTGAAGCTTTCTTT
>TRBV9|.|.|TRBJ1-3
CASSFEEVSGNTIYF
TGTGCCAGCTCCTTCGAGGAGGTTTCTGGAAACACCATATATTTT
>TRBV28|.|TRBD1|TRBJ1-1
CASSSQGPHTEAFF
TGTGCCAGCAGCTCACAGGGGCCTCACACTGAAGCTTTCTTT
>TRBV6-5|.|.|TRBJ1-2
CASSYIDAGSYGYTF
TGTGCCAGCAGTTATATTGACGCAGGCTCCTATGGCTACACCTTC
>TRBV27|few|.|TRBJ2-7
CASSPSGGIPYEQYF
TGTGCCAGCAGTCCTTCTGGGGGGATCCCCTACGAGCAGTACTTC
>TRBV6-5|few|TRBD1|TRBJ1-4
CASRPGTVEKLFF
TGTGCCAGCAGGCCAGGGACAGTTGAAAAACTGTTTTTT
>TRBV18|.|TRBD1|TRBJ1-4
CASSSGQGEKLFF
TGTGCCAGCTCATCGGGACAGGGTGAAAAACTGTTTTTT
>TRBV6-6|.|.|TRBJ1-6
CASSRATSSYNSPLHF
TGTGCCAGCAGCCGAGCTACTAGCTCCTATAATTCACCCCTCCACTTT
>TRBV21-1|.|.|TRBJ1-2
CASSKGSWEVLRAYGYTF
TGTGCCAGCAGCAAAGGGTCCTGGGAAGTGCTGAGGGCCTATGGCTACACCTTC
>TRBV6-5|.|.|TRBJ1-1
CASSATGYGNTEAFF
TGTGCCAGCAGTGCCACAGGGTATGGGAACACTGAAGCTTTCTTT
>TRBV18|.|.|TRBJ1-5
CASSLGQSNQPQHF
TGTGCCAGCTCACTTGGACAGAGCAATCAGCCCCAGCATTTT
>TRBV5-1|.|TRBD1|TRBJ1-1
CASSYGQGGAFF
TGCGCCAGCAGCTACGGACAGGGGGGAGCTTTCTTT
>TRBV7-9|.|.|TRBJ1-2
CASSSNPGWTEEYGYTF
TGTGCCAGCAGCTCGAACCCAGGGTGGACCGAGGAGTATGGCTACACCTTC
>TRBV5-5|.|.|TRBJ2-7
CASSLDRGDLREQYF
TGTGCCAGCAGCTTGGACCGCGGGGACCTACGAGAGCAGTACTTC
>TRBV5-1|.|.|TRBJ1-1
CASSQGNTEAFF
TGCGCCAGCAGTCAGGGGAACACTGAAGCTTTCTTT
>TRBV6-5|.|.|TRBJ1-1
CASSYSGSGRTEAFF
TGTGCCAGCAGTTACAGTGGGTCAGGGCGCACTGAAGCTTTCTTT
>TRBV6-5|once|.|TRBJ1-5
CASSYGSNQPQHF
TGTGCCAGCAGTTACGGCAGCAATCAGCCCCAGCATTTT
>TRBV6-5|.|.|TRBJ2-2
CASSSESGELFF
TGTGCCAGCAGTTCCGAGAGCGGGGAGCTGTTTTTT
>TRBV7-2|.|.|TRBJ1-4
CASSRNPNEKLFF
TGTGCCAGCAGCCGTAATCCTAATGAAAAACTGTTTTTT
>TRBV7-2|once|TRBD1|TRBJ1-5
CASSSGQVGQPQHF
TGTGCCAGCAGCTCGGGACAGGTCGGTCAGCCCCAGCATTTT
>TRBV7-2|.|.|TRBJ2-1
CASSLGHGSNEQFF
TGTGCCAGCAGCTTAGGGCACGGGAGCAATGAGCAGTTCTTC
>TRBV5-1|.|.|TRBJ1-1
CASSSTALTEAFF
TGCGCCAGCAGCTCGACAGCTCTCACTGAAGCTTTCTTT
>TRBV5-4|.|TRBD1|TRBJ1-1
CASSADRGVTEAFF
TGTGCCAGCAGCGCTGACAGGGGTGTCACTGAAGCTTTCTTT
>TRBV28|.|.|TRBJ1-4
CAGHRTGNEKLFF
TGTGCCGGCCATCGAACGGGAAATGAAAAACTGTTTTTT
>TRBV29-1|.|TRBD2|TRBJ2-1
CSVAYLPGLAIGEQFF
TGCAGCGTTGCCTACCTACCGGGACTAGCCATCGGTGAGCAGTTCTTC